Sequencing of this T cell receptor beta chain was carried out in a study of monozygotic twins with inflammatory bowel disease. TCRdb re-called the 5' RACE reads and catalogs CDR3 proteins one per entry, DNA excluded. In total, the table holds some 440,000 distinct CDR3 sequences. CDR1 and CDR2 (germline): MDHEN, SYDVKM. The CDR3 is made up of 15 amino acids. This TCR came from a human donor with ulcerative colitis or Crohn's disease, or a healthy co-twin of an affected twin (not recorded which). Sequences were obtained from blood. The genes are TRBV28 and TRBJ1-4; TCRdb's D gene call, TRBD1, goes unchecked for lack of DNA. Here the CDR3 reads CASSLVGQGDEKLFF.